The next 4 T cell receptor beta chains were all read from a single sample in a study of shared T cell receptors in the human thymus. Here immunoSEQ multiplex PCR was the method, and the copy in TCRdb shows in-frame clones only, minus some. Among roughly 550,000 clones, 78% were seen once, and the ten largest hold about 0.012%. These sequences were also reported in another study, on human thymus T cells.

Sequences were obtained from thymocytes. These receptors came from a boy in the first two years of life with a congenital heart defect.

The J gene is TRBJ2-1, the V gene TRBV7-9; 10 bases fit TRBD2. The germline V gene encodes CDR1 SEHNR and CDR2 FQNEAQ (reference sequence). The CDR3 length is 16 residues. V was clipped by 5 bases and J by 8 bases; unmatched bases: 12. As DNA, the CDR3 is TGTGCCAGCAGCGAGAGATGGCTAGCGGGAGTGTATGAGCAGTTCTTC. Amino acids: CASSERWLAGVYEQFF.

This chain connects TRBV30 to TRBJ1-4; no firm D call. Germline CDR1 GTSNPN, CDR2 SVGIG (reference sequence). The CDR3 length is 15 residues. Trimming stripped 5 bases from V and 8 bases from J, with 21 bases between. The CDR3 reads CAWGSGSGAREKLFF. The CDR3 nucleotides read TGTGCCTGGGGTTCCGGGAGCGGAGCGAGGGAAAAACTGTTTTTT.

Turning to this clone: This is likely a read error, given that the CDR3 carries no conserved phenylalanine or tryptophan at its end. It is unclear where the CDR3 begins or ends on the DNA, so no DNA is shown, and the CDR3 is as TCRdb lists it. The rearrangement uses TRBV20-1 and TRBJ2-3; the DNA was not compared with TRBD2, the D call given in the table. The CDR3 numbers 11 amino acids, ends counted. Germline V CDR1 and CDR2: DFQATT, SNEGSKA (reference sequence). The CDR3 loop reads CSARAGETSHL.

V and J are TRBV6-5 and TRBJ2-1, with TRBD1 matching 7 bases. The germline CDR1 and CDR2 sequences are MNHEY and SVGAGI. V lost 2 bases, J lost 3 bases, and 4 bases stayed unmatched. The CDR3 runs 15 residues. The DNA of the CDR3 is TGTGCCAGCAGTTACGACAGGGTTCTCTACAATGAGCAGTTCTTC. It specifies CASSYDRVLYNEQFF.